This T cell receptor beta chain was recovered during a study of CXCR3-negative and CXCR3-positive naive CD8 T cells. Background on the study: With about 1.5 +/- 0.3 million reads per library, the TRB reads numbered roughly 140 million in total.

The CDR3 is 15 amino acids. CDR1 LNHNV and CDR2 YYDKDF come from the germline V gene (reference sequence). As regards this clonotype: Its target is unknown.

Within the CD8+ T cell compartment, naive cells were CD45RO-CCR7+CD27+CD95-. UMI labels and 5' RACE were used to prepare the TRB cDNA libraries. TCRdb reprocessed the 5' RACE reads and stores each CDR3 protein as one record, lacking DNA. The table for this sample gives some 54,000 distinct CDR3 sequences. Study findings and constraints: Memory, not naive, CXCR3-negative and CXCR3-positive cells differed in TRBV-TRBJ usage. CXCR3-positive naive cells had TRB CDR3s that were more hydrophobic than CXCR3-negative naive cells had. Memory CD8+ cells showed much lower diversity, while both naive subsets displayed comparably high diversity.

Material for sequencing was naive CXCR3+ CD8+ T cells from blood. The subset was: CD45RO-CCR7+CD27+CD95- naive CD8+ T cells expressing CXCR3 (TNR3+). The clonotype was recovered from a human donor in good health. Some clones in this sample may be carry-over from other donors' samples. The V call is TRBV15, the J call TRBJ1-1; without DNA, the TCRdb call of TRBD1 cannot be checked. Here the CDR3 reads CATSRGHGADTEAFF.